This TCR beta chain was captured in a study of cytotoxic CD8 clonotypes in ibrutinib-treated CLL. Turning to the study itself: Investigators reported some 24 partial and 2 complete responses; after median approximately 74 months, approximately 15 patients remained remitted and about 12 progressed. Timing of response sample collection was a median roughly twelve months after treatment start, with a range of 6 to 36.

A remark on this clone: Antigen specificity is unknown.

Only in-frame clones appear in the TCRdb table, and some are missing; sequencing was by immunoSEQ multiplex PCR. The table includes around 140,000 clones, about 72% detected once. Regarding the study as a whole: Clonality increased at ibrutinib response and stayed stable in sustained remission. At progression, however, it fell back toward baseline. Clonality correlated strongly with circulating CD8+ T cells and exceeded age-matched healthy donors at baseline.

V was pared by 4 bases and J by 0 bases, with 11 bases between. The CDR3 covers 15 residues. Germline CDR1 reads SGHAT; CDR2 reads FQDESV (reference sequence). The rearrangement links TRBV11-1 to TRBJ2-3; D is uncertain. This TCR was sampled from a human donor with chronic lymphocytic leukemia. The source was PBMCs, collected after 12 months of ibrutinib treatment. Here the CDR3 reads CASSWSDGSTDTQYF. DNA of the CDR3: TGTGCCAGCAGCTGGTCGGACGGAAGCACAGATACGCAGTATTTT.